Shown below are 4 T cell receptor beta chains from a single sample sequenced in a study of shared clonotypes between healthy human individuals. Sequencing used immunoSEQ multiplex PCR; TCRdb keeps in-frame clones, though not all of them. This sample has roughly 2.2 million clones, with just over 90% found just once. The material sequenced was naive CD4+ T cells from PBMCs. The subset: CD45RA+ positively selected. These receptors came from a man aged 18 to 30 in good health. Some clones in this sample may be carry-over from other donors' samples.

The rearrangement links TRBV7-9 to TRBJ2-1; no firm D call. The CDR3 is 13 amino acids. Germline CDR1 SEHNR, CDR2 FQNEAQ (reference sequence). V dropped 11 bases and J dropped 4 bases, with 15 bases sitting between them. The CDR3 loop is CASKGGDYNEQFF. The CDR3 coding sequence is TGTGCCTCAAAAGGCGGAGATTACAATGAGCAGTTCTTC.

Written as DNA, the CDR3 is TGTGCCAGCAGCCCCAATGGGCTCCTGAACACTGAAGCTTTCTTT. It specifies CASSPNGLLNTEAFF. The genes are TRBV7-2 and TRBJ1-1; D remains unclear. With 5 bases removed from V and 0 bases from J, the gap between germline ends came to 13 bases. Per the germline V gene, CDR1 is SGHTA and CDR2 is FQGNSA. CDR3 length equals 15 residues.

V usage is TRBV28 and J usage is TRBJ1-2; no clear D gene. This CDR3 comprises 14 residues. The germline CDR1 and CDR2 sequences are MDHEN and SYDVKM. With 6 bases removed from V and 8 bases from J, the gap between germline ends came to 19 bases. CDR3 nucleotides: TGTGCCAGCAGCCGACCGCGATCCGATATCGGCTACACCTTC. This encodes CASSRPRSDIGYTF.

The V call is TRBV19, the J call TRBJ2-3; weak D call: TRBD1 (5 bases). The germline V gene has CDR1 LNHDA and CDR2 SQIVND (reference sequence). The V end lost 3 bases, the J end lost 1 base, and 11 bases lay between the germline ends. The CDR3 length is 15 residues. DNA of the CDR3: TGTGCCAGTAGTATTTCTGGGGCTGGCACAGATACGCAGTATTTT. Protein sequence: CASSISGAGTDTQYF. Full variable domain (outside the CDR3, taken from reference TRBV19 and TRBJ2-3): DGGITQSPKYLFRKEGQNVTLSCEQNLNHDAMYWYRQDPGQGLRLIYYSQIVNDFQKGDIAEGYSVSREKKESFPLTVTSAQKNPTAFYLCASSISGAGTDTQYFGPGTRLTVL.